This TCR beta chain appears in the sequencing data of a study of cytomegalovirus exposure and HLA in healthy donors. Turning to this clone: What it binds is unknown.

The PCR made use of 60 Vbeta and 13 Jbeta primers. Method: immunoSEQ multiplex PCR; TCRdb's copy keeps in-frame clones and lacks some. The repertoire consists of over 85,000 clones, with roughly 79% occurring once and the leading ten covering 1.5% to 2.5%. Points from the study as a whole: In an earlier analysis, in some 500 donors, most V segments appeared productive either ~87% or ~30% of the time. The study carried out a later analysis of TCR beta sequences. It associated 15,000 to 20,000 of them with specific HLA alleles at a false discovery rate of 0.05. In most subjects, TCR beta sequences reportedly gave accurate predictions of HLA-A and HLA-B alleles.

This TCR was recovered from a man aged 35-49 years in good health and CMV-seronegative. Sequencing used PBMCs.

CDR3 in amino acids: CASSLIGSSPNIQYF. The CDR3 DNA is TGTGCCAGCAGTTTGATCGGGAGTAGTCCGAACATTCAGTACTTC. V is TRBV27 and J is TRBJ2-4; the D gene is possibly TRBD2 (6 bases). The CDR3 length is 15 residues. The germline V and J ends were trimmed by 3 bases and 7 bases, with 16 bases remaining between them. Germline-derived CDR1 and CDR2 are MNHEY and SMNVEV (reference sequence).